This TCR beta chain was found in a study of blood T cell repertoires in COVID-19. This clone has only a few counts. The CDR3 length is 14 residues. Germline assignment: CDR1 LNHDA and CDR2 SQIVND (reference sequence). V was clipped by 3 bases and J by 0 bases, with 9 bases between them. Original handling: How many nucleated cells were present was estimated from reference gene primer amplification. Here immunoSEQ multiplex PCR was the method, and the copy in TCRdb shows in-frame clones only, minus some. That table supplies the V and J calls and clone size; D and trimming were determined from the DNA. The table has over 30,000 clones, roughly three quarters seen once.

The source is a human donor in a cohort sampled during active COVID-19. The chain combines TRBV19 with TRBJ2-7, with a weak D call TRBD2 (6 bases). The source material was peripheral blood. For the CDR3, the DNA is TGTGCCAGTAGTATTGGGGGGTTCTCCTACGAGCAGTACTTC. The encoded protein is CASSIGGFSYEQYF.